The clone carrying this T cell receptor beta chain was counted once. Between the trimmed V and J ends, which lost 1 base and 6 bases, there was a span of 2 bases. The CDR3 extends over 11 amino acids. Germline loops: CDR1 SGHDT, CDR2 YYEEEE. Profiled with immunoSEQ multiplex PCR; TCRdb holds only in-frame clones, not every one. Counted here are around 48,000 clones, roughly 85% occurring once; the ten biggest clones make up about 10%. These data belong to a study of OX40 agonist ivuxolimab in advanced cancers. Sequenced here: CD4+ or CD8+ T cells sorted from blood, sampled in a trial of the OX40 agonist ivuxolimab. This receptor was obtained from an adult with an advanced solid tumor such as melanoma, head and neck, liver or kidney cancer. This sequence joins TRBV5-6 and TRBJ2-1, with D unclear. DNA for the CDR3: TGTGCCAGCAGCTTGATCAATGAGCAGTTCTTC. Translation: CASSLINEQFF.